This T cell receptor (beta chain) was profiled in a study of response to subunit inactivated influenza vaccine. Findings and caveats of the study: The authors offered the suggestion that each seasonal influenza vaccination recruits few new T cells.

This clonotype was observed a few times. What it recognizes is unknown. From the RT-PCR reads, TCRdb called clonotypes with MiXCR, one entry per CDR3 protein. The sample records about 520,000 distinct CDR3 sequences, approximately 7.7% being singletons. There are 15 residues in the CDR3. Germline V CDR1 and CDR2: MGHDK, SYGVNS. The V and J ends lost 4 bases and 0 bases respectively, with 10 bases between them. The sequencing used PBMCs from blood, collected less than 30 months after vaccination. The chain combines TRBV25-1 with TRBJ2-1, with D uncertain. The source of this sequence is a man aged 50 to 75 who received an inactivated influenza vaccine. This chain's CDR3 is CASSGVGSSYNEQFF. The DNA of the CDR3 is TGTGCCAGCAGTGGGGTCGGAAGCTCCTACAATGAGCAGTTCTTC.